This T cell receptor beta chain came from a study of technical replicates of blood from a handful of donors. Generated by immunoSEQ multiplex PCR, the TCRdb table keeps only in-frame clones and is missing some. The sample consists of just over 15,000 clones, approximately 83% of them appearing once. Trimming cost V 0 bases and J 7 bases, with 15 bases left between them. The CDR3 loop spans 16 amino acids. Germline V gene data show CDR1 as LGHNA and CDR2 as YNFKEQ. Specimen: PBMCs. The chain joins TRBV4-2 to TRBJ2-2; weak D call: TRBD2 (6 bases). This TCR came from a human donor in good health. In nucleotides, the CDR3 is TGTGCCAGCAGCCAAGAATCTAGCGCCGCGGGCGGGGAGCTGTTTTTT. Amino acids: CASSQESSAAGGELFF.